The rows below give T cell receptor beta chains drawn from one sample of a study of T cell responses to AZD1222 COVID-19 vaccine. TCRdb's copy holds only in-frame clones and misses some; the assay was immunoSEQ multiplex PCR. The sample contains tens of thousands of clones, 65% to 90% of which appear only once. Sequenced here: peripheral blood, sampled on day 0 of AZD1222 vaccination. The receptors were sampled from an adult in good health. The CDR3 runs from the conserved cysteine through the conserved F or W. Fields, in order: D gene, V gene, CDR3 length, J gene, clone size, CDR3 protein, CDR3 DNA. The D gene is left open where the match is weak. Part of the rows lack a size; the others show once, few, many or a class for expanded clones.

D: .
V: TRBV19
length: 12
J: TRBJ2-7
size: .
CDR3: CASNNRDDEQYF
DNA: TGTGCCAGTAACAACAGGGATGACGAGCAGTACTTC

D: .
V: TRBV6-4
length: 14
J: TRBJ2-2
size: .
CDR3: CASSPRGSTGELFF
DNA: TGTGCCAGCAGTCCCAGAGGAAGCACCGGGGAGCTGTTTTTT

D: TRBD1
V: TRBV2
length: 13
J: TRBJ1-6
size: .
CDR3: CASSGQGDSPLHF
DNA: TGTGCCAGCAGTGGGCAGGGGGATTCACCCCTCCACTTT

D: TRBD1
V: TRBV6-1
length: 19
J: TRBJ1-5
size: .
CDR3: CASSEAQGQGFYSNQPQHF
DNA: TGTGCCAGCAGTGAAGCGCAGGGACAGGGTTTTTATAGCAATCAGCCCCAGCATTTT

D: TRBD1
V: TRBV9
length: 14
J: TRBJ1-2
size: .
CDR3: CASSPGQGSYGYTF
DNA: TGTGCCAGCAGCCCAGGACAGGGCTCCTATGGCTACACCTTC

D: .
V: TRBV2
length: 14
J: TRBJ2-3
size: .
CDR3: CASSDRGRTDTQYF
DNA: TGTGCCAGCAGTGATCGGGGCCGCACAGATACGCAGTATTTT

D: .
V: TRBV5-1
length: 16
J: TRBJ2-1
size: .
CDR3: CASSLEPTEGYNEQFF
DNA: TGCGCCAGCAGCTTGGAACCCACCGAGGGGTACAATGAGCAGTTCTTC

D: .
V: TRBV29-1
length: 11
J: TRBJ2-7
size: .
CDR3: CSVEASYEQYF
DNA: TGCAGCGTTGAAGCGTCCTACGAGCAGTACTTC

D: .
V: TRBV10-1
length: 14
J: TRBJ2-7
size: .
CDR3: CASSETKVPYEQYF
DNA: TGCGCCAGCAGTGAGACGAAGGTGCCCTACGAGCAGTACTTC

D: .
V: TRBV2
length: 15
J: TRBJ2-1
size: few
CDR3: CASRRLEKTYNEQFF
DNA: TGTGCCAGCAGGAGACTGGAGAAAACGTACAATGAGCAGTTCTTC

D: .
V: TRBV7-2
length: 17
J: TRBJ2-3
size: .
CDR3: CASSSGPSSAGTDTQYF
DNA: TGTGCCAGCAGCTCCGGGCCGAGCTCGGCTGGCACAGATACGCAGTATTTT

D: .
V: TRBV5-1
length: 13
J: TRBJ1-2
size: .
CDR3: CASSLDRVYGYTF
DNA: TGCGCCAGCAGCTTGGACAGGGTCTATGGCTACACCTTC

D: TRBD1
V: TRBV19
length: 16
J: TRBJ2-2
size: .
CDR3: CASPETGQGYTGELFF
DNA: TGTGCCAGCCCGGAAACCGGACAGGGATACACCGGGGAGCTGTTTTTT

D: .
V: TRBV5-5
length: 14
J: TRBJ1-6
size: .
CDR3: CASSTLDSRSPLHF
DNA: TGTGCCAGCAGCACCCTCGACAGTCGGTCACCCCTCCACTTT

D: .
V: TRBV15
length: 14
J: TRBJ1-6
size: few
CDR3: CATSRVLPGGPLHF
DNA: TGTGCCACCAGCAGAGTTCTACCCGGCGGACCCCTCCACTTT

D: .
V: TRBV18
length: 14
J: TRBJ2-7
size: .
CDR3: CASSPSPGDYEQYF
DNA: TGTGCCAGCTCACCTTCTCCGGGTGACTACGAGCAGTACTTC

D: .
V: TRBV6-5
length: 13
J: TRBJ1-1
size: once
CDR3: CASSLSVGTEAFF
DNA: TGTGCCAGCAGTCTCTCCGTTGGGACTGAAGCTTTCTTT

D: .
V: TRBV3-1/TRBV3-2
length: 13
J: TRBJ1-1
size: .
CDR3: CASSPRQNTEAFF
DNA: TGTGCCAGCAGCCCCAGACAGAACACTGAAGCTTTCTTT

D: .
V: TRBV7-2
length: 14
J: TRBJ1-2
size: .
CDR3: CASSVGSLYYGYTF
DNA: TGTGCCAGCAGCGTGGGGAGCTTATACTATGGCTACACCTTC

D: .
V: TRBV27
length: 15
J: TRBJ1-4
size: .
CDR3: CASSRNRRTNEKLFF
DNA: TGTGCCAGCAGCCGAAACCGCAGAACCAATGAAAAACTGTTTTTT

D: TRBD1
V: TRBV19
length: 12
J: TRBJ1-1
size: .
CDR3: CASSPRDREAFF
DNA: TGTGCCAGTAGTCCCAGGGACAGAGAAGCTTTCTTT

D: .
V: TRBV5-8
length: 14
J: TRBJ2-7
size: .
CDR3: CASSGRLGSYEQYF
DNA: TGTGCCAGCAGCGGACGACTTGGCTCCTACGAGCAGTACTTC

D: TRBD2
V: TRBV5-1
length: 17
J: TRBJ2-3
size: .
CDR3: CASSLGPSGTITDTQYF
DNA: TGCGCCAGCAGCTTGGGTCCTAGCGGGACAATCACAGATACGCAGTATTTT

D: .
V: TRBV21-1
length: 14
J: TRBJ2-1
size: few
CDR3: CASSNSPSYNEQFF
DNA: TGTGCCAGCAGCAACTCCCCCTCCTACAATGAGCAGTTCTTC

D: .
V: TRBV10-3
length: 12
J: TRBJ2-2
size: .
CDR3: CAISGETGELFF
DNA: TGTGCCATCAGCGGTGAGACCGGGGAGCTGTTTTTT

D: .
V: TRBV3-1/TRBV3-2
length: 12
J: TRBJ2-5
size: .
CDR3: CASSHRAETQYF
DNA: TGTGCCAGCAGCCATAGAGCGGAGACCCAGTACTTC

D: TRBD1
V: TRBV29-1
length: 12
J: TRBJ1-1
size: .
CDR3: CSGDRGGTEAFF
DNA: TGCAGCGGTGACAGGGGTGGCACTGAAGCTTTCTTT

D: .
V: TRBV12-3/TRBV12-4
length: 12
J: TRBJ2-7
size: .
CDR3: CASSHDGLEQYF
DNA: TGTGCCAGCAGCCACGACGGTCTTGAGCAGTACTTC

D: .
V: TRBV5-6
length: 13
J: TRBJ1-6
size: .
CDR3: CASSLKGVSPLHF
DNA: TGTGCCAGCAGCTTGAAAGGGGTCTCACCCCTCCACTTT

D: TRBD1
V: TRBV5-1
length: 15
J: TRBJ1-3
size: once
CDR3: CASSLTGGAGNTIYF
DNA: TGCGCCAGCAGCCTTACAGGGGGAGCCGGAAACACCATATATTTT

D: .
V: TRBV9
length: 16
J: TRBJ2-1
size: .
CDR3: CASSEKGRISYNEQFF
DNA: TGTGCCAGCAGCGAAAAAGGACGGATCTCCTACAATGAGCAGTTCTTC

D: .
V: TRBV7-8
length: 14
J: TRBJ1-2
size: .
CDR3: CASSPTGDFYGYTF
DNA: TGTGCCAGCAGCCCAACGGGGGACTTCTATGGCTACACCTTC

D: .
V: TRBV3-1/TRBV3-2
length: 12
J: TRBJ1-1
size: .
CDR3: CASTADSTKAFF
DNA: TGTGCCAGCACCGCGGACAGTACTAAAGCTTTCTTT

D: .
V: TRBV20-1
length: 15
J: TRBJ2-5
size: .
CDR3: CSASSPSGRQETQYF
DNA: TGCAGTGCTAGTTCCCCTAGTGGCAGACAAGAGACCCAGTACTTC

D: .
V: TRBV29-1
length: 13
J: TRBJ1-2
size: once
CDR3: CSVGVGDLYGYTF
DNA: TGCAGCGTTGGGGTAGGGGATCTTTATGGCTACACCTTC

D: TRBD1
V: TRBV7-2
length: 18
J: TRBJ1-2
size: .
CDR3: CASSLFRTGGTSNYGYTF
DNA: TGTGCCAGCAGCTTATTTAGGACAGGGGGGACTAGTAACTATGGCTACACCTTC

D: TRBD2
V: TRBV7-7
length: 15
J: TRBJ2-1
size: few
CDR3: CASSTGTSGSNEQFF
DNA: TGTGCCAGCAGCACCGGGACTAGCGGGAGTAACGAGCAGTTCTTC

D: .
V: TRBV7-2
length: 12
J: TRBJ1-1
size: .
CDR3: CASSITNTEAFF
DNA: TGTGCCAGCAGCATAACGAACACTGAAGCTTTCTTT

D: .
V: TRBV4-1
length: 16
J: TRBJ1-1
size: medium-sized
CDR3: CASSQEHKGLNTEAFF
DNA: TGCGCCAGCAGCCAAGAACATAAGGGGTTGAACACTGAAGCTTTCTTT

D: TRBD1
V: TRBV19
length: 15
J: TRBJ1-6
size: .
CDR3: CASSVTGLDDSPLHF
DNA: TGTGCCAGTAGTGTGACAGGGTTAGACGATTCACCCCTCCACTTT

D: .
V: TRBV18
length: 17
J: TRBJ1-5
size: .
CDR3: CASSPSGQRRGNQPQHF
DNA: TGTGCCAGCTCACCATCCGGCCAAAGAAGGGGCAATCAGCCCCAGCATTTT

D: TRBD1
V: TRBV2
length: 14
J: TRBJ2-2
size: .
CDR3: CASSGYRGNGELFF
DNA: TGTGCCAGCAGTGGTTACAGGGGAAACGGGGAGCTGTTTTTT

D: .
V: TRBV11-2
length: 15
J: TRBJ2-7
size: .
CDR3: CASSPPAARRDEQYF
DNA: TGTGCCAGCAGCCCCCCCGCGGCTCGTAGGGACGAGCAGTACTTC

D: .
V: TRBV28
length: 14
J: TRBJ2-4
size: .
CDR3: CASRGVGGKNIQYF
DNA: TGTGCCAGCAGAGGGGTAGGGGGCAAAAACATTCAGTACTTC

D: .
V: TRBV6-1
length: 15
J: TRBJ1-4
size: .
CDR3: CASSDDEGGSEKLFF
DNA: TGTGCCAGCAGTGATGATGAGGGTGGAAGTGAAAAACTGTTTTTT

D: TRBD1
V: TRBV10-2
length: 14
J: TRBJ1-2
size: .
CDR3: CASSESDREGSYTF
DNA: TGCGCCAGCAGTGAGTCGGACAGGGAGGGGAGCTACACCTTC

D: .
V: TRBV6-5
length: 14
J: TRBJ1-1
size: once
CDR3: CASTLGQPNTEAFF
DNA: TGTGCCAGCACCCTAGGACAGCCGAACACTGAAGCTTTCTTT

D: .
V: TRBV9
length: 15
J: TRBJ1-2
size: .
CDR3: CASSVGDGGLYGYTF
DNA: TGTGCCAGCAGCGTAGGAGACGGGGGGCTCTATGGCTACACCTTC